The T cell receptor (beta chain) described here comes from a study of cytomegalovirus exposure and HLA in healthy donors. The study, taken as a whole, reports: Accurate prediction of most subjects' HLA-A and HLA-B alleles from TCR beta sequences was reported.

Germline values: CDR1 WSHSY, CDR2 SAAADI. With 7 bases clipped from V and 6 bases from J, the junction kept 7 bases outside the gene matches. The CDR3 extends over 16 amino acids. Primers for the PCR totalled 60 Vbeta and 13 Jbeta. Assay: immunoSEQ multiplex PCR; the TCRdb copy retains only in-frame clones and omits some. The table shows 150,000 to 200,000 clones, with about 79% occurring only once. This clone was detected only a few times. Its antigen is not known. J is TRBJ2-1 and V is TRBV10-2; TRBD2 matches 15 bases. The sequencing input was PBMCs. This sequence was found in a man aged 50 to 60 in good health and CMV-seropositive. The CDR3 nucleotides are TGCGCCAGCATTGGACTAGCGGGGGGGCCTGGCAATGAGCAGTTCTTC. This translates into CASIGLAGGPGNEQFF.